Each of the 14 T cell receptor beta chains below was sequenced from the same sample in a study of blood T cell repertoires in COVID-19. The method was immunoSEQ multiplex PCR; TCRdb's version includes in-frame clones alone and lacks a portion of them. Altogether under 150,000 clones are present, roughly 79% being singletons, with the ten largest covering 25%. Input material: peripheral blood. The receptors originated from a human donor in a cohort sampled during active COVID-19.

This chain uses TRBV3-1 (or the pseudogene TRBV3-2) with TRBJ2-3; D is unclear. CDR3 length: 14 residues. Trimming pared 0 bases from V and 6 bases from J, leaving 10 bases between. Germline CDR1 reads LGHDT; CDR2 reads YNNKEL (reference sequence). The CDR3 loop reads CASSQDPTEDTQYF. Written as DNA, the CDR3 is TGTGCCAGCAGCCAAGATCCCACCGAGGATACGCAGTATTTT.

The DNA of the CDR3 is TGTGCCACTACGGGGGGCGGGAGTACAGATACGCAGTATTTT. Residues: CATTGGGSTDTQYF. V and J are TRBV10-3 and TRBJ2-3; weak D call: TRBD2 (7 bases). V lost 10 bases and J 3 bases, leaving 17 bases between the germline ends. This CDR3 contains 14 residues. CDR1 and CDR2 from the germline V gene are ENHRY and SYGVKD.

CDR3 protein: CASSYMGLAQRNSYNEQFF. In nucleotides, the CDR3 is TGTGCCAGCAGCTATATGGGACTAGCGCAAAGAAACTCCTACAATGAGCAGTTCTTC. This rearrangement joins TRBV7-9 to TRBJ2-1; 10 positions match TRBD2. Trimming removed 4 bases from V and 0 bases from J; junction bases left unmatched: 12. Germline V gene sequence: CDR1 SEHNR, CDR2 FQNEAQ (reference sequence). CDR3 length: 19 residues.

The CDR3 DNA sequence: TGTGCCAGCAGATCCGGGGGACAGAGCGGGGAGCTGTTTTTT. Its translation is CASRSGGQSGELFF. The chain carries TRBV6-5 and TRBJ2-2, with a weak D call TRBD1 (7 bases). CDR1 and CDR2 (germline): MNHEY, SVGAGI. V was clipped by 6 bases and J by 7 bases, with 15 bases between them. The CDR3 has 14 residues.

The chain uses TRBV19 and TRBJ2-2; TRBD1 is a possible D gene (6 bases). CDR1 is LNHDA and CDR2 is SQIVND in the germline V gene (reference sequence). This CDR3 contains 15 residues. V was pared by 1 base and J by 0 bases, with 6 bases between. The CDR3 reads CASSIGQANTGELFF. The CDR3 DNA reads TGTGCCAGTAGTATAGGACAGGCGAACACCGGGGAGCTGTTTTTT.

This rearrangement joins TRBV4-1 to TRBJ2-3; perhaps TRBD2 as D (5 bases). Germline V CDR1 and CDR2: MGHRA, YSYEKL. There are 16 residues in the CDR3. V lost 0 bases to trimming and J lost 2 bases, with 12 bases between them. For the CDR3, the DNA is TGCGCCAGCAGCCAAGACTTTGGGAGCAACACAGATACGCAGTATTTT. Amino acid sequence: CASSQDFGSNTDTQYF.

The gene calls are TRBV5-1 and TRBJ1-4, with 7 positions matching TRBD1. V shed 4 bases, J shed 0 bases, and the junction held 6 bases outside the gene matches. This CDR3 region has 16 residues. Germline CDR1 reads SGHRS; CDR2 reads YFSETQ. The DNA for the CDR3 is TGCGCCAGCAGCGCTGGACAGGTTACAACTAATGAAAAACTGTTTTTT. As protein: CASSAGQVTTNEKLFF.

This clone was detected a few times. The CDR3 coding sequence is TGTGCCAGCAGTTACTCGCCGGGAGACCACACCGGGGAGCTGTTTTTT. Translating gives CASSYSPGDHTGELFF. The chain uses TRBV6-2 or TRBV6-3 and TRBJ2-2; perhaps TRBD2 as D (6 bases). Germline V gene lookup returns CDR1 MNHEY and CDR2 SVGEGT. Trimming took off 0 bases at V and 3 bases at J, with 11 bases between the two ends. CDR3 size: 16 residues.

This clone was seen only once. V usage is TRBV20-1 and J usage is TRBJ2-1, with 9 nucleotides matching TRBD2. V shed 3 bases and J 6 bases; nucleotides not matched to a gene: 6. The length of the CDR3 is 14 residues. Germline V CDR1 and CDR2: DFQATT, SNEGSKA (reference sequence). CDR3 region: CSASDLAGPNEQFF. CDR3 nucleotide sequence: TGCAGTGCTAGTGACCTAGCGGGACCCAATGAGCAGTTCTTC.

The chain uses TRBV14 and TRBJ2-5, with D possibly matching TRBD1 (5 bases). The CDR3 extends over 17 amino acids. Trimming shortened V by 0 bases and J by 5 bases, and 19 bases separated the two germline ends. CDR1 and CDR2 (germline): SGHDN, FVKESK. The CDR3 DNA follows: TGTGCCAGCAGCCAAGAAACGCCAGGGCGTTCTCAGGAGACCCAGTACTTC. The encoded protein is CASSQETPGRSQETQYF. Full variable domain (remainder filled in from reference TRBV14 and TRBJ2-5): EAGVTQFPSHSVIEKGQTVTLRCDPISGHDNLYWYRRVMGKEIKFLLHFVKESKQDESGMPNNRFLAERTGGTYSTLKVQPAELEDSGVYFCASSQETPGRSQETQYFGPGTRLLVL.

This chain uses TRBV5-4 with TRBJ1-1; the D gene is possibly TRBD1 (6 bases). The CDR3 consists of 13 residues. Germline CDR1 reads SGHNT; CDR2 reads YYREEE (reference sequence). Trimming left V 2 bases short and J 6 bases short, with 11 bases between. CDR3: CASSLTGSAEAFF. CDR3 nucleotide sequence: TGTGCCAGCAGCTTAACAGGGTCGGCTGAAGCTTTCTTT.

This clone was seen once. The V call is TRBV7-2, the J call TRBJ2-7; 7 nucleotides line up with TRBD1. The CDR3 contains 14 residues. Germline V CDR1 and CDR2: SGHTA, FQGNSA. Trimming took 3 bases from V and 4 from J; bases not matched to a gene: 6. The CDR3 DNA is TGTGCCAGCAGCTTCCGTCGGGACAGTTACGAGCAGTACTTC. This codes for CASSFRRDSYEQYF.

The chain has TRBV5-1 and TRBJ2-1; the D is unclear. The CDR3 is 13 residues long. CDR1 and CDR2 from the germline V gene are SGHRS and YFSETQ. The V end was cut by 4 bases, the J end by 3 bases, with 8 bases between. The CDR3 sequence is CASSPEIYNEQFF. DNA for the CDR3: TGCGCCAGCAGCCCAGAAATCTACAATGAGCAGTTCTTC.

The chain links TRBV7-2 to TRBJ2-1; the match to TRBD2 covers 8 bases. After removal of 2 bases from V and 2 bases from J, the junction contained 2 bases not matched to a gene. This CDR3 is built from 15 residues. Germline V gene data show CDR1 as SGHTA and CDR2 as FQGNSA. The CDR3 nucleotides are TGTGCCAGCAGCTTAAGACTAGCGACCTACAATGAGCAGTTCTTC. As protein: CASSLRLATYNEQFF.